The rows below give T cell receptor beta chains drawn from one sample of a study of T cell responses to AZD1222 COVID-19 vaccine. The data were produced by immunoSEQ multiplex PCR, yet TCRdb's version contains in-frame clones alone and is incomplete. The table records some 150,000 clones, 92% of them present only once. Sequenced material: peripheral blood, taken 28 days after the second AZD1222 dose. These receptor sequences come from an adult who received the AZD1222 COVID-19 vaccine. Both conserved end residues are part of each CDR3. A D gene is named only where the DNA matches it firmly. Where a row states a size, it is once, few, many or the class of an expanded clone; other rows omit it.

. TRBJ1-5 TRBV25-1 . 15 CASGWDLIWLQPQHF TGTGCCAGTGGTTGGGACCTCATTTGGCTTCAACCCCAGCATTTT
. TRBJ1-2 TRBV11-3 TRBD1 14 CASSFTTGGSGYTF TGTGCCAGCAGCTTCACGACAGGGGGCTCTGGCTACACCTTC
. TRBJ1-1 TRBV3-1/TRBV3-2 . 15 CASSPWGRKDTEAFF TGTGCCAGCAGCCCCTGGGGGCGCAAGGACACTGAAGCTTTCTTT
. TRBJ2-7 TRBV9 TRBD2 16 CASSPGTSGISYEQYF TGTGCCAGCAGCCCGGGGACTAGCGGGATTTCGTACGAGCAGTACTTC
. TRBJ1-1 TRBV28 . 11 CASNVGTEAFF TGTGCCAGCAATGTAGGCACTGAAGCTTTCTTT
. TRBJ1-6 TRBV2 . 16 CASSDSGPQLNSPLHF TGTGCCAGCAGTGATTCGGGGCCTCAGCTCAATTCACCCCTCCACTTT
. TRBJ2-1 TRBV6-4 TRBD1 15 CASSAGGQGGDEQFF TGTGCCAGCAGCGCTGGGGGACAGGGAGGGGATGAGCAGTTCTTC
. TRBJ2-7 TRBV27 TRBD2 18 CASSLFPSGRSPSYEQYF TGTGCCAGCAGTTTATTCCCTAGCGGGAGGTCCCCCTCCTACGAGCAGTACTTC
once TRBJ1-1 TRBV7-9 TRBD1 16 CASSQSRDRVNTEAFF TGTGCCAGCAGCCAATCCCGGGACAGGGTTAACACTGAAGCTTTCTTT
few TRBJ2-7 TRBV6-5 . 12 CASSLTGREQYF TGTGCCAGCAGTTTGACAGGCCGCGAGCAGTACTTC
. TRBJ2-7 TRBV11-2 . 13 CASSPLTVGEQYF TGTGCCAGCAGCCCCCTGACAGTGGGGGAGCAGTACTTC
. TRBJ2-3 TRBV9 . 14 CASSVGVSTDTQYF TGTGCCAGCAGCGTAGGCGTGTCCACAGATACGCAGTATTTT
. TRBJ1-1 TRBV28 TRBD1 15 CASSSTTGGNTEAFF TGTGCCAGCAGTTCCACGACAGGGGGGAACACTGAAGCTTTCTTT
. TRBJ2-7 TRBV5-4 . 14 CASSRRGGSYEQYF TGTGCCAGCAGTCGCCGCGGCGGCTCCTACGAGCAGTACTTC
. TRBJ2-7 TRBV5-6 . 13 CASSLAYSLGQYF TGTGCCAGCAGCTTGGCGTATTCACTGGGGCAGTACTTC
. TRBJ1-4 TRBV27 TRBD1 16 CASSTLTQGGFEKLFF TGTGCCAGCAGCACCCTGACACAGGGGGGTTTCGAAAAACTGTTTTTT
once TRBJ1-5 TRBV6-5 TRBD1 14 CASSSGTGAQPQHF TGTGCCAGCAGTTCAGGGACAGGGGCTCAGCCCCAGCATTTT
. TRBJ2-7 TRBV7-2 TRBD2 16 CASSEWGTSGSYEQYF TGTGCCAGCAGCGAGTGGGGGACTAGCGGGAGTTACGAGCAGTACTTC
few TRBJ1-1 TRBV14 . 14 CASSQRTTNTEAFF TGTGCCAGCAGCCAAAGGACCACGAACACTGAAGCTTTCTTT
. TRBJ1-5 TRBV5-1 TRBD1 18 CASSPQVPTDRGQQPQHF TGCGCCAGCAGCCCTCAGGTCCCAACCGACAGGGGGCAACAGCCCCAGCATTTT
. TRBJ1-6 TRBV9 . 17 CASSGGPVAQGRSPLHF TGTGCCAGCAGCGGGGGCCCAGTCGCGCAGGGTCGGTCGCCCCTCCACTTT
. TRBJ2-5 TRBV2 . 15 CASSVQGPLQETQYF TGTGCCAGCAGTGTACAGGGTCCCCTCCAAGAGACCCAGTACTTC
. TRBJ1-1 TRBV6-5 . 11 CASSLVTEAFF TGTGCCAGCAGTTTAGTGACTGAAGCTTTCTTT
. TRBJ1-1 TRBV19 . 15 CASSPAVVTNTEAFF TGTGCCAGTAGTCCTGCGGTCGTGACGAACACTGAAGCTTTCTTT
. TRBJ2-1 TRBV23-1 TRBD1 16 CASSQFGDSLNNEQFF TGCGCCAGCAGTCAGTTCGGGGACAGCCTAAACAATGAGCAGTTCTTC
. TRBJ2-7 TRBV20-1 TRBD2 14 CSASAGGPNNEQYF TGCAGTGCTAGTGCGGGAGGCCCCAACAACGAGCAGTACTTC
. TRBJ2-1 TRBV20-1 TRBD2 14 CSASSGPRYNEQFF TGCAGTGCGAGTAGCGGGCCGAGATACAATGAGCAGTTCTTC
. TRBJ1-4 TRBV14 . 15 CASSQSPGLYEKLFF TGTGCCAGCAGCCAATCGCCCGGTCTTTATGAAAAACTGTTTTTT
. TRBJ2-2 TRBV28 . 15 CASTPGASSGGELFF TGTGCCAGCACCCCGGGGGCCAGTAGCGGCGGGGAGCTGTTTTTT
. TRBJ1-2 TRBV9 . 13 CASSPPERGGYTF TGTGCCAGCAGCCCCCCCGAAAGGGGCGGCTACACCTTC
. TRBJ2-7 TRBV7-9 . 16 CASSLARGQGSYEQYF TGTGCCAGCAGCTTAGCTAGGGGTCAGGGCAGCTACGAGCAGTACTTC
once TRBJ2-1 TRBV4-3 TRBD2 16 CASSQEEAGGYNEQFF TGCGCCAGCAGCCAAGAGGAAGCGGGAGGTTACAATGAGCAGTTCTTC
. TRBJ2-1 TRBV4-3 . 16 CASSQGALAGTYEQFF TGCGCCAGCAGCCAAGGGGCCCTAGCCGGGACCTATGAGCAGTTCTTC
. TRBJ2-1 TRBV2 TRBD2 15 CASNRGLAGEGEQFF TGTGCCAGCAATAGGGGACTAGCGGGAGAGGGTGAGCAGTTCTTC
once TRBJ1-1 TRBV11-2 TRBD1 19 CASSHNYRDRGSRNTEAFF TGTGCCAGCAGCCACAACTACCGGGACAGGGGAAGTCGGAACACTGAAGCTTTCTTT
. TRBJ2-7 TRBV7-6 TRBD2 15 CASSQQPGLATEQYF TGTGCCAGCAGCCAACAACCGGGACTAGCCACAGAGCAGTACTTC
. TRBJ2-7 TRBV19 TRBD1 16 CASSIFPGQESYEQYF TGTGCCAGTAGTATTTTTCCGGGACAGGAGTCCTACGAGCAGTACTTC
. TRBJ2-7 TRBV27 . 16 CASRQNGLPPSYEQYF TGTGCCAGCCGACAAAACGGACTACCCCCCTCCTACGAGCAGTACTTC
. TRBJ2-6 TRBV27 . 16 CASSTRQAPGANVLTF TGTGCCAGCAGTACGAGACAGGCCCCCGGGGCCAACGTCCTGACTTTC
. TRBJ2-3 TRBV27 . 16 CASSLLSLSYTDTQYF TGTGCCAGCAGTTTACTGAGTCTATCTTACACAGATACGCAGTATTTT
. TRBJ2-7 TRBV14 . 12 CASNALLGEQYF TGTGCCAGCAACGCACTTTTGGGGGAGCAGTACTTC
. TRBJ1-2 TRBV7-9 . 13 CASRSDGNYGYTF TGTGCCAGCAGATCGGACGGAAACTATGGCTACACCTTC
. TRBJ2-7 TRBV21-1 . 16 CASSKRERDGDYEQYF TGTGCCAGCAGCAAAAGGGAAAGGGACGGAGACTACGAGCAGTACTTC
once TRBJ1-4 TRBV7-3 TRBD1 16 CASSLPQGSANEKLFF TGTGCCAGCAGCCTTCCACAGGGGTCGGCTAATGAAAAACTGTTTTTT
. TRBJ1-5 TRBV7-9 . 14 CASSLSDSNQPQHF TGTGCCAGCAGCTTATCGGATAGCAATCAGCCCCAGCATTTT
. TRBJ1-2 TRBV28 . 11 CALAHTGGYTF TGTGCTCTGGCCCACACGGGCGGCTACACCTTC
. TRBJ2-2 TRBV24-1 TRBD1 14 CATMTGANTGELFF TGTGCCACCATGACAGGGGCGAACACCGGGGAGCTGTTTTTT
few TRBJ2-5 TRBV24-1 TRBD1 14 CATSGQGVVKTQYF TGTGCCACCAGTGGACAGGGGGTAGTAAAGACCCAGTACTTC
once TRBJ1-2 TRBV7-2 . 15 CASSLGGQVNYGYTF TGTGCCAGCAGCTTAGGTGGCCAGGTTAACTATGGCTACACCTTC
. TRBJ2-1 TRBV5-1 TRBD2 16 CASSFPFSGSVYEQFF TGCGCCAGCAGCTTCCCTTTCAGCGGGAGTGTCTATGAGCAGTTCTTC
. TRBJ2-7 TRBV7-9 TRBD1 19 CASSLARKAGTGDSYEQYF TGTGCCAGCAGCTTAGCTCGAAAGGCCGGGACAGGGGACTCCTACGAGCAGTACTTC
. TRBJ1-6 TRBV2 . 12 CASIERGRALHF TGTGCCAGCATTGAAAGAGGAAGGGCCCTCCACTTT
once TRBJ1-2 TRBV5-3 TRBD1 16 CARSLLNRDRLYGYTF TGTGCCAGAAGCTTGCTGAACCGGGACAGACTTTATGGCTACACCTTC
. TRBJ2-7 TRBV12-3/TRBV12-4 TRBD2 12 CASGGGSNEQYF TGTGCCAGCGGGGGGGGGTCTAACGAGCAGTACTTC